This TCR beta chain stems from a study of blood T cell repertoires in COVID-19. Study at large: Sites in the United States, Italy and Spain provided acute and convalescent COVID-19 samples. Sample material is recorded as cDNA or gDNA derived from T cells, B-cell-depleted T cells, or PBMCs.

The table came from immunoSEQ multiplex PCR; TCRdb's copy has only in-frame clones and leaves some out. The table shows about 230,000 clones, with roughly 84% occurring only once. The germline V gene has CDR1 ENHRY and CDR2 SYGVKD. The CDR3 extends over 16 amino acids. The ends lost 3 bases at V and 3 bases at J; junction bases unmatched: 8. Sequencing was carried out using peripheral blood. This sequence originates from a woman in her forties or fifties with acute or convalescent COVID-19. The chain employs TRBV10-3 and TRBJ2-3, with TRBD2 matching over 8 bases. CDR3 in DNA: TGTGCCATCAGTGATTTGACTAGCGCAGAAACAGATACGCAGTATTTT. Amino acids: CAISDLTSAETDTQYF.